This T cell receptor (beta chain) was found in a study of blood T cell repertoires in COVID-19. Enrolled through a virtual design, the participants were between 18 and 89 years of age and came from about two dozen US areas. TCRdb's table, derived via immunoSEQ multiplex PCR, lists solely in-frame clones and lacks some. This sample has approximately 470,000 clones, with around 87% found just once. The sample taken for sequencing was PBMCs or T cells enriched from blood (not recorded which). The clonotype was recovered from a woman aged 18-29 years who had recovered from COVID-19.

CDR3 loop: CAIATGFENEQYF. Written as DNA, the CDR3 is TGTGCCATTGCGACAGGATTTGAGAACGAGCAGTACTTC. The V and J genes are TRBV6-6 and TRBJ2-7, with D possibly TRBD1 on 6 matching bases. The germline CDR1 and CDR2 sequences are MNHNY and SVGAGI (reference sequence). The CDR3 has 13 amino acids. Trimming pared 10 bases from V and 5 bases from J, leaving 18 bases between.